This paragraph covers one T cell receptor (beta chain) sequence. This record comes from a study of blood T cell repertoires in COVID-19. About the research overall: Acute-phase and convalescent COVID-19 samples originated in the United States, Italy and Spain. Sources were T cells, B-cell-depleted T cells, or PBMCs; the material itself was cDNA or gDNA.

V gave up 5 bases and J gave up 4 bases, with 8 bases separating them. The CDR3 sequence is 12 residues long. Per the authors' pipeline: Quantification of nucleated cells was approximated via reference gene primer amplification. Clones were read by immunoSEQ multiplex PCR, and TCRdb kept only the in-frame ones, dropping some. V and J calls and clone size follow that table, whereas D and trimming were derived from the DNA. The table shows some 320,000 clones, with about nine tenths occurring only once. The chain links TRBV12-3 or TRBV12-4 to TRBJ1-2, with a weak D call TRBD1 (6 bases). The sample taken for sequencing was peripheral blood. The origin of this receptor is a woman aged 25-40 years who had recovered from COVID-19. CDR3: CASSQDSYGYTF. The DNA for the CDR3 is TGTGCCAGCAGTCAGGACAGCTATGGCTACACCTTC.